These T cell receptor beta chains were read from a single sample in a study of cytomegalovirus exposure and HLA in healthy donors. Here immunoSEQ multiplex PCR was the method, and the copy in TCRdb shows in-frame clones only, minus some. The data show roughly 190,000 clones, roughly 74% seen once. Sequenced sample: PBMCs. Every receptor here comes from a woman in her 30s in good health and CMV-seropositive. CDR3s include the opening cysteine and the closing phenylalanine or tryptophan. D genes are given only for firm matches. Some rows have no size entry. The others give once, few or many, or a class for an expanded clone.

d_call j_call v_call cdr3_length clone_size cdr3_aa cdr3_nt
- TRBJ2-3 TRBV4-3 14 - CASSSRESTDTQYF TGCGCCAGCAGCTCTCGAGAGTCCACAGATACGCAGTATTTT
TRBD1 TRBJ1-2 TRBV2 16 - CASSEGPGQGAMGYTF TGTGCCAGCAGTGAAGGTCCGGGACAGGGGGCTATGGGCTACACCTTC
TRBD2 TRBJ2-5 TRBV13 15 few CASSSRSGLQETQYF TGTGCCAGCAGCTCACGTAGCGGGCTCCAAGAGACCCAGTACTTC
- TRBJ2-5 TRBV5-4 13 - CASSLAGTATQYF TGTGCCAGCAGCTTGGCAGGTACTGCGACCCAGTACTTC
TRBD1 TRBJ1-2 TRBV7-2 15 few CASSLAWTGDYGYTF TGTGCCAGCAGCTTAGCGTGGACAGGAGACTATGGCTACACCTTC
TRBD2 TRBJ2-5 TRBV5-4 13 - CASSSDRGGTQYF TGTGCCAGCAGCTCCGATCGGGGGGGGACCCAGTACTTC
TRBD2 TRBJ2-2 TRBV7-8 17 - CASSASTSGGDTGELFF TGTGCCAGCAGCGCGTCGACTAGCGGGGGTGACACCGGGGAGCTGTTTTTT
- TRBJ2-3 TRBV30 13 - CAWRVRSTDTQYF TGTGCCTGGAGAGTTCGGAGCACAGATACGCAGTATTTT
- TRBJ2-7 TRBV11-3 15 - CASSLGGLGSYEQYF TGTGCCAGCAGCTTAGGTGGGCTGGGTTCATACGAGCAGTACTTC
TRBD1 TRBJ1-1 TRBV6-6 16 - CASSCGTDHLNTEAFF TGTGCCAGCAGTTGTGGGACAGACCATTTGAACACTGAAGCTTTCTTT
- TRBJ2-4 TRBV4-2 15 - CASSPFSGAKNIQYF TGTGCCAGCAGCCCATTCAGCGGAGCCAAAAACATTCAGTACTTC
TRBD1 TRBJ1-4 TRBV6-5 16 - CASSYHSGTGGEKLFF TGTGCCAGCAGTTATCATTCCGGGACAGGGGGTGAAAAACTGTTTTTT
- TRBJ1-3 TRBV4-2 15 - CASSPREVSGNTIYF TGTGCCAGCAGCCCCCGGGAGGTTTCTGGAAACACCATATATTTT
- TRBJ2-1 TRBV27 16 - CASSLSYLRGNNEQFF TGTGCCAGCAGTTTATCGTACTTACGGGGAAACAATGAGCAGTTCTTC
TRBD2 TRBJ2-5 TRBV6-1 13 - CASRMSGAETQYF TGTGCCAGCAGGATGAGCGGGGCGGAGACCCAGTACTTC
TRBD1 TRBJ1-6 TRBV10-3 14 - CAISSDRGNSPLHF TGTGCCATCAGTTCGGACAGGGGAAATTCACCCCTCCACTTT
TRBD1 TRBJ2-7 TRBV15 15 few CATSREGTGDYEQYF TGTGCCACCAGCAGAGAGGGGACAGGAGATTACGAGCAGTACTTC
TRBD1 TRBJ2-3 TRBV28 13 - CASLDRGPDTQYF TGTGCCAGCCTAGACAGGGGGCCCGATACGCAGTATTTT
- TRBJ1-2 TRBV7-9 12 few CASSPAGDGYTF TGTGCCAGCAGCCCCGCGGGGGATGGCTACACCTTC
- TRBJ2-1 TRBV13 15 - CASSSTGKPHNEQFF TGTGCCAGCAGCTCAACAGGGAAGCCACACAATGAGCAGTTCTTC
- TRBJ2-7 TRBV5-6 13 - CASSFGEVYEQYF TGTGCCAGCAGCTTTGGGGAGGTCTACGAGCAGTACTTC
- TRBJ2-3 TRBV5-1 15 - CASSLDSARPDTQYF TGCGCCAGCAGCTTGGATAGTGCGCGTCCCGATACGCAGTATTTT
- TRBJ1-1 TRBV5-6 16 once CASRAETGLMNTEAFF TGTGCCAGCAGGGCCGAGACAGGACTCATGAACACTGAAGCTTTCTTT
- TRBJ2-1 TRBV4-1 15 - CASSQVRWAYNEQFF TGCGCCAGCAGCCAAGTCCGATGGGCGTACAATGAGCAGTTCTTC
- TRBJ2-7 TRBV28 13 - CASSYGKFYEQYF TGTGCCAGCAGTTACGGGAAGTTCTACGAGCAGTACTTC
- TRBJ2-3 TRBV28 13 - CASSYDNTDTQYF TGTGCCAGCAGTTATGACAACACAGATACGCAGTATTTT
- TRBJ1-2 TRBV30 14 - CAWRRPGINYGYTF TGTGCCTGGAGACGACCGGGGATCAACTATGGCTACACCTTC
TRBD2 TRBJ2-7 TRBV2 13 - CASRTSGAGEQYF TGTGCCAGCCGGACTAGCGGGGCGGGCGAGCAGTACTTC
TRBD2 TRBJ2-7 TRBV7-2 17 - CASSLRLAGSRLYEQYF TGTGCCAGCAGCTTAAGATTAGCGGGGTCCAGGCTCTACGAGCAGTACTTC
- TRBJ1-2 TRBV2 14 - CASNDRGGAYGYTF TGTGCCAGCAATGACCGGGGAGGGGCTTATGGCTACACCTTC
- TRBJ2-1 TRBV25-1 13 - CASRGGALNEQFF TGTGCCAGCAGGGGGGGGGCCTTAAATGAGCAGTTCTTC
- TRBJ2-1 TRBV5-1 14 - CASSLDGLVNEQFF TGCGCCAGCAGCCTAGACGGCCTAGTGAATGAGCAGTTCTTC
TRBD1 TRBJ1-5 TRBV6-5 13 - CASSTGGAQPQHF TGTGCCAGCAGTACAGGGGGCGCCCAGCCCCAGCATTTT
- TRBJ2-5 TRBV10-2 12 - CASSVLQETQYF TGCGCCAGCAGTGTACTCCAAGAGACCCAGTACTTC
TRBD2 TRBJ2-7 TRBV5-5 14 once CASRSVSGSGEQYF TGTGCCAGCAGATCCGTAAGCGGGAGTGGAGAGCAGTACTTC
TRBD2 TRBJ2-2 TRBV9 16 - CASSVGLAVNTGELFF TGTGCCAGCAGCGTCGGGCTAGCGGTGAACACCGGGGAGCTGTTTTTT
- TRBJ1-4 TRBV5-1 15 - CASSLVSGTNEKLFF TGCGCCAGCAGCTTGGTCTCAGGGACTAATGAAAAACTGTTTTTT
- TRBJ2-7 TRBV7-9 14 - CASGLGAGGLEQYF TGTGCCAGCGGATTAGGGGCAGGGGGGCTCGAGCAGTACTTC
- TRBJ2-5 TRBV6-6 13 few CASRGGGEETQYF TGTGCCAGCAGGGGAGGAGGGGAAGAGACCCAGTACTTC
- TRBJ2-2 TRBV14 13 - CASSQDLAGELFF TGTGCCAGCAGCCAAGATTTAGCCGGGGAGCTGTTTTTT
TRBD2 TRBJ2-3 TRBV5-1 13 few CASASGVPDTQYF TGCGCCAGTGCTAGCGGGGTTCCAGATACGCAGTATTTT
- TRBJ2-5 TRBV5-1 14 - CASPRQGGQETQYF TGCGCCAGCCCTCGACAGGGAGGACAAGAGACCCAGTACTTC
- TRBJ2-2 TRBV29-1 13 - CSVPRGDAGELFF TGCAGCGTCCCCAGGGGTGACGCCGGGGAGCTGTTTTTT
TRBD1 TRBJ2-3 TRBV6-4 15 - CASSDGEQGADTQYF TGTGCCAGCAGTGACGGGGAACAGGGGGCAGATACGCAGTATTTT
- TRBJ1-5 TRBV7-9 16 - CSSSKGQGLGNQPQHF TGTTCCAGCAGCAAAGGGCAGGGCCTGGGCAATCAGCCCCAGCATTTT
TRBD2 TRBJ2-7 TRBV11-2 15 - CASRSAGVQFYEQYF TGTGCCAGCAGATCCGCGGGGGTCCAATTCTACGAGCAGTACTTC
- TRBJ2-3 TRBV29-1 12 - CSVWDITDTQYF TGCAGCGTATGGGACATCACAGATACGCAGTATTTT
TRBD2 TRBJ2-3 TRBV2 15 - CASRTSGIISDTQYF TGTGCCAGCAGGACTAGCGGGATAATTTCAGATACGCAGTATTTT
- TRBJ1-1 TRBV29-1 12 - CSVRKLNTEAFF TGCAGCGTGAGGAAGCTGAACACTGAAGCTTTCTTT
- TRBJ2-7 TRBV7-9 15 - CASSSRDSDSYEQYF TGTGCCAGCAGCTCCCGGGACTCAGACTCCTACGAGCAGTACTTC
- TRBJ2-7 TRBV7-9 13 - CASNHQTSDEQYF TGTGCCAGCAACCACCAAACAAGTGACGAGCAGTACTTC
- TRBJ1-2 TRBV5-1 14 once CASSLTTSNYGYTF TGCGCCAGCAGCTTGACAACCTCCAACTATGGCTACACCTTC
- TRBJ2-1 TRBV10-3 14 few CAIKRDSSYNEQFF TGTGCCATCAAACGGGACTCCTCCTACAATGAGCAGTTCTTC